This T cell receptor (beta chain) emerged from a study of blood T cell repertoires in COVID-19. About the research overall: Sites across the United States, Italy and Spain contributed samples from acute and convalescent COVID-19. PBMCs, B-cell-depleted T cells, or T cells provided the cDNA or gDNA that made up the material.

The CDR3 has 16 residues. Looked up from germline, CDR1 is SEHNR and CDR2 is FQNEAQ (reference sequence). The V gene lost 2 bases and the J gene lost 7 bases, with 20 bases spanning the gap. Authors' analysis steps: Amplified reference gene primers provided the basis for estimating nucleated cell counts. The repertoire was sequenced with immunoSEQ multiplex PCR; TCRdb's copy has only in-frame clones and lacks some. Clone size and V and J calls were adopted from that table, with D and trimming inferred from the DNA. Of over 150,000 clones listed, 75% to 85% are singletons. This sequence was found in a human donor in a cohort sampled during active COVID-19. Specimen: peripheral blood. The chain uses TRBV7-9 and TRBJ1-2; D may be TRBD1 (5 bases). DNA for the CDR3: TGTGCCAGCAGCTTAATGGAGACAGTCCAAAGAGGTGGCTACACCTTC. It codes for CASSLMETVQRGGYTF.